This T cell receptor (beta chain) was found in a study of T cells in Graves' hyperthyroidism and ophthalmopathy. The CDR3 sequence is 16 residues long. Germline V lookup: CDR1 ENHRY, CDR2 SYGVKD. Losses at the gene ends were 7 bases for V and 1 base for J; bases not matched to a gene: 10. TCR beta CDR3 sequences were amplified from RNA transcripts. During a first-round RT-PCR of the TCR CDR3, the HTBI primer set was used. TCRdb re-analysed the multiplex PCR reads in MiXCR, keeping a single row per CDR3 protein. The data contain some 360,000 distinct CDR3 sequences, around 13% of them singletons. Stable hyperthyroidism: no ophthalmopathy progression over 18 months of follow-up. Source material for PBMCs was more than 9.5 ml fresh peripheral blood.

Sequencing was done on a sample of blood. This TCR came from a woman in her fifties or sixties with Graves' hyperthyroidism. V usage is TRBV10-3 and J usage is TRBJ2-3; TRBD2 matches at 8 bases. CDR3 residues: CAINTQRELGTDTQYF. DNA of the CDR3: TGTGCCATCAATACCCAGCGGGAGTTGGGCACAGATACGCAGTATTTT.